This T cell receptor (beta chain) was sequenced in a study of shared clonotypes between healthy human individuals. Overall study: The plates for each donor numbered three CD4 naive, three CD4 memory, two CD8 naive and one CD8 memory. Study-level findings and limits: Some clonotypes were shared by all four sorted-subset donors, while others were not shared. The non-shared ones had lower generation probabilities than the shared ones. Across subsets, estimated richness was generally greater for naive than for memory populations. Across four donors, naive CD4 shared 5% to 6.5%, naive CD8 more than 3%, memory CD4 approximately 2.5%, memory CD8 about 0.4%.

A word on this clone: What it binds is not known.

Generated by immunoSEQ multiplex PCR, the TCRdb table keeps only in-frame clones and is missing some. Of around 690,000 clones listed, 90% were seen once; the top ten hold 30% to 35%. CDR1 is MDHEN, CDR2 SYDVKM, per germline. The V and J ends lost 1 base and 0 bases respectively, with 7 bases between them. This CDR3 spans 15 amino acids. This clonotype was sampled from a man aged 18 to 29 in good health. Some clones in this sample may be carry-over from other donors' samples. The sample taken for sequencing was memory CD8+ T cells from PBMCs. Subset meaning: CD45RO+ cells pooled with CCR7-negative TemRA cells. The J gene is TRBJ2-4, the V gene TRBV28; D is uncertain. DNA for the CDR3: TGTGCCAGCAGTTTATATCCGGTAGCCAAAAACATTCAGTACTTC. Residues: CASSLYPVAKNIQYF.